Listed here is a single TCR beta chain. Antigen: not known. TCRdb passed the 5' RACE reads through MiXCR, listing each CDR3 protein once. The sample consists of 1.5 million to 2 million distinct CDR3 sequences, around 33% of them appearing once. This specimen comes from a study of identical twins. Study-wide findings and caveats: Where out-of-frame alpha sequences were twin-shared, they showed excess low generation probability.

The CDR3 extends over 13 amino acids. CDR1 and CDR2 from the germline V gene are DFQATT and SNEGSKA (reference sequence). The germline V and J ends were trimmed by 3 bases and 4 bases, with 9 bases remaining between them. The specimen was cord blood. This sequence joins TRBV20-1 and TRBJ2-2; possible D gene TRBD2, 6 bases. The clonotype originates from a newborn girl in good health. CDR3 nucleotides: TGCAGTGCTAGGGGGGGACTCACCGGGGAGCTGTTTTTT. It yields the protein CSARGGLTGELFF.